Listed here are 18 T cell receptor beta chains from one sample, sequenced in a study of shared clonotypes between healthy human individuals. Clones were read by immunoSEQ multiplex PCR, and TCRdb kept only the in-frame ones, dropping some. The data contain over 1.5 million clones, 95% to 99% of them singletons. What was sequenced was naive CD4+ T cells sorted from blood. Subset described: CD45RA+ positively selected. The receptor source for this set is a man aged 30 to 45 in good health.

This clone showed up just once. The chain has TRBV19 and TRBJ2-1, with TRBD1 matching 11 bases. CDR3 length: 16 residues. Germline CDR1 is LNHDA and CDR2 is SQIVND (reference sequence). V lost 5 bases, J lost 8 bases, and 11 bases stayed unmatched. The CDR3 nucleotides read TGTGCCAGTAGTTTATCCGGGACAGGGGGTTTGGATGAGCAGTTCTTC. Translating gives CASSLSGTGGLDEQFF.

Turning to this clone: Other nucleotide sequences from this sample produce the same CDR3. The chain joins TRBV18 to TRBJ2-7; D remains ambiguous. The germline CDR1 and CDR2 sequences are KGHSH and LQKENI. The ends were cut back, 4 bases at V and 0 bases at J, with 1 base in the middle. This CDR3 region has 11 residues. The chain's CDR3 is CASSLSYEQYF. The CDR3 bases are TGTGCCAGCTCACTCTCCTACGAGCAGTACTTC.

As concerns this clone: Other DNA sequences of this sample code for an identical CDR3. CDR3 sequence (DNA): TGCGCCAGCAGCCAGGCCTCAGGGGTTAATGAGCAGTTCTTC. Encoded protein: CASSQASGVNEQFF. The chain combines TRBV5-1 with TRBJ2-1; D is perhaps TRBD1 (6 bases). CDR3 length: 14 amino acids. V was trimmed by 4 bases and J by 7 bases, leaving 15 bases between them. Germline lookup yields CDR1 SGHRS and CDR2 YFSETQ.

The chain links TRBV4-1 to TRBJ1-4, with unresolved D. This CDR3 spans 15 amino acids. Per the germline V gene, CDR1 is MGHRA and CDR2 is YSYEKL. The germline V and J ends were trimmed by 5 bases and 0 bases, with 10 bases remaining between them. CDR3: CASSAYLATNEKLFF. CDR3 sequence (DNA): TGCGCCAGCAGCGCCTATCTGGCAACTAATGAAAAACTGTTTTTT.

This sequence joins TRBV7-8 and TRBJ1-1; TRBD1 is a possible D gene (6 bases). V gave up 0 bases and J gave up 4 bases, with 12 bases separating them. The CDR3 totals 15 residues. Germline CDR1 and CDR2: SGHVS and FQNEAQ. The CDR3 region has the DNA TGTGCCAGCAGCTTAGCTTTGGGGGGCGGCACTGAAGCTTTCTTT. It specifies CASSLALGGGTEAFF.

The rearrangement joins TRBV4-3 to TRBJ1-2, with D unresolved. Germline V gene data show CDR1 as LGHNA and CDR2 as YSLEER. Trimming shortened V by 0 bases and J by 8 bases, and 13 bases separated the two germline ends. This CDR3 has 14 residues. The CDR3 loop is CASSQEWPRGGYTF. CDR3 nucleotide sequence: TGCGCCAGCAGCCAAGAATGGCCCAGAGGAGGCTACACCTTC.

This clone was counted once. CDR3 sequence (DNA): TGTGCCAGCAGCATAAACACTGAAGCTTTCTTT. Its translation is CASSINTEAFF. J is TRBJ1-1 and V is TRBV2, with D unclear. CDR1 and CDR2 from the germline V gene are SNHLY and FYNNEI. This CDR3 is 11 amino acids long. The germline V and J ends were trimmed by 6 bases and 2 bases, with 4 bases remaining between them.

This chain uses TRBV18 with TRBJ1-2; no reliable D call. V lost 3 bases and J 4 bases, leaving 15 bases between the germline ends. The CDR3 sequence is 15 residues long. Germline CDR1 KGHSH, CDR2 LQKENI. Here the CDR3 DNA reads TGTGCCAGCTCACCTGTTCGGGATGTGGGCTATGGCTACACCTTC. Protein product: CASSPVRDVGYGYTF.

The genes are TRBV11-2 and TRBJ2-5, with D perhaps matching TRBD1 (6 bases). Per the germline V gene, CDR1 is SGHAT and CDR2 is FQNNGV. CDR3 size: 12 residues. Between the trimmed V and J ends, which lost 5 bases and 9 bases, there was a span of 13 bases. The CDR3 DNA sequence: TGTGCCAGCAGCAGGACAGTATTGCCCCAGTACTTC. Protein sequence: CASSRTVLPQYF.

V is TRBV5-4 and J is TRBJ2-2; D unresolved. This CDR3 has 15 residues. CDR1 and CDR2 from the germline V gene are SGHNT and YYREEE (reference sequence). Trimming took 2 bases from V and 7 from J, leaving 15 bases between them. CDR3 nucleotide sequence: TGTGCCAGCAGCTTAGTTGGAGTGGCTGGCGGGGAGCTGTTTTTT. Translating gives CASSLVGVAGGELFF.

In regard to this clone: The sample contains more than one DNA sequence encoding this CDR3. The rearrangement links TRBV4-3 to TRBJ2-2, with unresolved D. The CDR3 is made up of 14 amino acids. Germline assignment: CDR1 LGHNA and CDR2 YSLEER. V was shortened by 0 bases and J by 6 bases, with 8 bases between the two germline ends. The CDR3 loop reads CASSQEGYSGELFF. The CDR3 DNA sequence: TGCGCCAGCAGCCAAGAAGGCTATTCCGGGGAGCTGTTTTTT.

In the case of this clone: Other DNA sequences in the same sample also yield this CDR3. CDR3: CSAPDTGELFF. The CDR3 bases are TGCAGTGCTCCCGACACCGGGGAGCTGTTTTTT. V and J are TRBV20-1 and TRBJ2-2, with no clear D. Trimming stripped 5 bases from V and 3 bases from J, with 4 bases between. The CDR3 totals 11 residues. CDR1 and CDR2 from the germline V gene are DFQATT and SNEGSKA (reference sequence).

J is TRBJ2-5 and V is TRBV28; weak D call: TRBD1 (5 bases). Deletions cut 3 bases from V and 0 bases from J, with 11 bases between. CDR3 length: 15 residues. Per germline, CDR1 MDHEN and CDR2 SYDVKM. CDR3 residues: CASSFGGADQETQYF. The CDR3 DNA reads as TGTGCCAGCAGTTTCGGTGGGGCAGACCAAGAGACCCAGTACTTC.

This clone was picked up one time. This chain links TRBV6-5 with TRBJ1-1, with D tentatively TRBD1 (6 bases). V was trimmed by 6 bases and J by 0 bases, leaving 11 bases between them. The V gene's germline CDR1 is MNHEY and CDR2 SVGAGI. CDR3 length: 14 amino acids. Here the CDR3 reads CASRMTGMNTEAFF. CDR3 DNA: TGTGCCAGCAGAATGACAGGAATGAACACTGAAGCTTTCTTT.

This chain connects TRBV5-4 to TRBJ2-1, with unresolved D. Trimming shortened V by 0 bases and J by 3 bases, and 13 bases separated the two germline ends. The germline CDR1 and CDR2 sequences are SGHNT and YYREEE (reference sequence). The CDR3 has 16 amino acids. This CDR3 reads CASSLGPEVNYNEQFF. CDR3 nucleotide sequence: TGTGCCAGCAGCTTGGGGCCAGAGGTAAACTACAATGAGCAGTTCTTC. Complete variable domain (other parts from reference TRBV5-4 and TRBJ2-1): ETGVTQSPTHLIKTRGQQVTLRCSSQSGHNTVSWYQQALGQGPQFIFQYYREEENGRGNFPPRFSGLQFPNYSSELNVNALELDDSALYLCASSLGPEVNYNEQFFGPGTRLTVL.

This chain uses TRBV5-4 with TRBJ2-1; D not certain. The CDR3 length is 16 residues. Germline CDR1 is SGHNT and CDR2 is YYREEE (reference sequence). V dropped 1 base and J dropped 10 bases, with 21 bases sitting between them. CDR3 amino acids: CASSLKSSGDRSEQFF. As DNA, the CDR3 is TGTGCCAGCAGCTTGAAATCTAGTGGCGATCGTTCCGAGCAGTTCTTC.

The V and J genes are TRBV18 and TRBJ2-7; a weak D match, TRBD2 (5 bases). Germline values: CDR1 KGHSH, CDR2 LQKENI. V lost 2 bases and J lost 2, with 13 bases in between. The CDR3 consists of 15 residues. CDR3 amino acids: CASSPVHEGAYEQYF. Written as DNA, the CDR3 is TGTGCCAGCTCACCAGTTCACGAGGGTGCCTACGAGCAGTACTTC.

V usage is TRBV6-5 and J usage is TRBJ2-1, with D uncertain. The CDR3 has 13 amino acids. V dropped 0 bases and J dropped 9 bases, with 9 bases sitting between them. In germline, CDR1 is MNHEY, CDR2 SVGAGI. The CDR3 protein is CASSYSGRIEQFF. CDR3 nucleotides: TGTGCCAGCAGTTACTCGGGCAGAATTGAGCAGTTCTTC.